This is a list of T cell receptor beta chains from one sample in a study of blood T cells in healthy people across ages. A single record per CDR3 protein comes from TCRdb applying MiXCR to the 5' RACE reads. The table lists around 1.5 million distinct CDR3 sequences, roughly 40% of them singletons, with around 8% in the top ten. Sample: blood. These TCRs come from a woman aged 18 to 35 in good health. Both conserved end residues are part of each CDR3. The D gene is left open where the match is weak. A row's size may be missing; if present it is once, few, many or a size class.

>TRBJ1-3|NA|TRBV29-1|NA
CSVEDPTTGSGNTIYF
TGCAGCGTTGAAGATCCCACGACGGGATCTGGAAACACCATATATTTT
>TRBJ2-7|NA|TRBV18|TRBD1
CASSSGTGVGYEQYF
TGTGCCAGCTCGTCAGGGACAGGGGTCGGCTACGAGCAGTACTTC
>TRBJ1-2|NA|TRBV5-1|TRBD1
CASSLTTGTGVGYTF
TGCGCCAGCAGCCTGACCACCGGGACAGGGGTCGGCTACACCTTC
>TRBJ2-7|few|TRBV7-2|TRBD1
CASSLETGLSYEQYF
TGTGCCAGCAGCTTGGAGACAGGGCTTTCCTACGAGCAGTACTTC
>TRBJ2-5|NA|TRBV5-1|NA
CASSLVLGRREETQYF
TGCGCCAGCAGCTTGGTGCTGGGACGCCGAGAAGAGACCCAGTACTTC
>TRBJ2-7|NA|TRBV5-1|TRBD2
CASSLAKTSGGDYEQYF
TGCGCCAGCAGCTTGGCCAAGACTAGCGGGGGGGACTACGAGCAGTACTTC
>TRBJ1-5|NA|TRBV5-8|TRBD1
CATRGQGGNQPQHF
TGTGCCACGCGCGGACAGGGGGGCAATCAGCCCCAGCATTTT
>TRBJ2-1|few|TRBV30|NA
CAWSVISFLTGQFF
TGTGCCTGGAGTGTAATTAGTTTTTTGACGGGGCAGTTCTTC
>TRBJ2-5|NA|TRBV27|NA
CASSPRTMATAQYF
TGTGCCAGCAGTCCGAGAACAATGGCCACGGCCCAGTACTTC
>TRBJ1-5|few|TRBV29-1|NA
CSVVRGSNQPQHF
TGCAGCGTGGTCAGGGGTAGCAATCAGCCCCAGCATTTT
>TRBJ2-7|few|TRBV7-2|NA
CASSSYISYEQYF
TGTGCCAGCAGCTCCTACATTTCCTACGAGCAGTACTTC
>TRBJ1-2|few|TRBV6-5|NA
CASSPNTPGYGYTF
TGTGCCAGCAGCCCCAACACCCCTGGCTATGGCTACACCTTC
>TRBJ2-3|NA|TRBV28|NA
CASSLISGDGTDTQYF
TGTGCCAGCAGTTTAATTTCCGGGGACGGGACAGATACGCAGTATTTT
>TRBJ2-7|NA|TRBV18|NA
CASSSGYSYEQYF
TGTGCCAGCTCATCGGGTTACTCCTACGAGCAGTACTTC
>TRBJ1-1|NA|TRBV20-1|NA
CYGRSGTEAFF
TGTTATGGACGATCGGGCACTGAAGCTTTCTTT
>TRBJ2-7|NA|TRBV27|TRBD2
CASSVGLAGDEQYF
TGTGCCAGCAGTGTGGGCCTAGCGGGAGACGAGCAGTACTTC
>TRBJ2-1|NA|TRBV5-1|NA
CASSLASRRGEQFF
TGCGCCAGCAGCTTGGCCAGCCGTCGGGGTGAGCAGTTCTTC
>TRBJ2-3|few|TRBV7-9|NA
CASSFGQNTDTQYF
TGTGCCAGCAGCTTTGGACAGAACACAGATACGCAGTATTTT
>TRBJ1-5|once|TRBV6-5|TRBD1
CATQDRGVGNQPQHF
TGTGCCACACAAGACAGGGGAGTTGGTAATCAGCCCCAGCATTTT
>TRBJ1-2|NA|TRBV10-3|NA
CAISDDRFYGYTF
TGTGCCATCAGCGATGACAGGTTCTATGGCTACACCTTC
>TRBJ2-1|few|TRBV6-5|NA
CASSYGSSYNEQFF
TGTGCCAGCAGTTACGGGAGTTCCTACAATGAGCAGTTCTTC
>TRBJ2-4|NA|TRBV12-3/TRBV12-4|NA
CASSRGVKNIQYF
TGTGCCAGCAGCCGGGGAGTCAAAAACATTCAGTACTTC
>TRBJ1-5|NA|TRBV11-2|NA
CASSYRPGQPQHF
TGTGCCAGCAGCTACAGACCGGGGCAGCCCCAGCATTTT
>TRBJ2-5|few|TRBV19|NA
CASSIGGTNQETQYF
TGTGCCAGTAGTATTGGGGGGACAAACCAAGAGACCCAGTACTTC
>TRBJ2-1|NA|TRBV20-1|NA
CSALDWSSYNEQFF
TGCAGTGCCCTGGACTGGAGCTCCTACAATGAGCAGTTCTTC
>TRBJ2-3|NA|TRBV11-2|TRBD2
CASSPSGALTDTQYF
TGTGCCAGCAGCCCGAGCGGGGCCCTGACAGATACGCAGTATTTT
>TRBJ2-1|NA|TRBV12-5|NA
CASGLAIQYSDWRGRDRPYNEQFF
TGTGCTAGTGGTTTGGCCATACAGTATTCCGATTGGAGAGGTCGGGACCGTCCCTACAATGAGCAGTTCTTC
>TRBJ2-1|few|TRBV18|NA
CASSPPGRRGGYNEQFF
TGTGCCAGCTCACCCCCGGGTAGGCGAGGGGGATACAATGAGCAGTTCTTC
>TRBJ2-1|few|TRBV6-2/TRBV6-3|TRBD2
CASSPRLAGVSYNEQFF
TGTGCCAGCAGCCCTCGACTAGCGGGAGTGTCCTACAATGAGCAGTTCTTC
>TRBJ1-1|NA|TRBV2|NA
CASSEALGDWAEAFF
TGTGCCAGCAGTGAAGCGCTTGGGGACTGGGCTGAAGCTTTCTTT
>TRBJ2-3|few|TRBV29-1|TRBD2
CSVEDWSGRATDTQYF
TGCAGCGTTGAAGATTGGAGCGGGAGGGCCACAGATACGCAGTATTTT
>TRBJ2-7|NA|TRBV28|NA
CASSWISYEQYF
TGTGCCAGCAGCTGGATTAGCTACGAGCAGTACTTC
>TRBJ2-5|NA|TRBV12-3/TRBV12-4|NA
CASSLGGDFDNEQYF
TGTGCCAGCAGTTTAGGCGGGGATTTCGACAATGAGCAGTACTTC
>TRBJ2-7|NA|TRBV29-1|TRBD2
CSVDSSGGGEQYF
TGCAGCGTTGATTCGAGCGGGGGGGGAGAGCAGTACTTC
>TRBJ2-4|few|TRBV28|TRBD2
CASSFWSSGNIQYF
TGTGCCAGCAGTTTCTGGTCTAGCGGAAACATTCAGTACTTC
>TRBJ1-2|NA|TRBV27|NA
CASSSGQPGAYGYTF
TGTGCCAGCAGTTCGGGACAACCTGGAGCGTATGGCTACACCTTC
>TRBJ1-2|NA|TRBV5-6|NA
CASSSLVEGLRHGYTF
TGTGCCAGCAGCTCACTTGTGGAGGGGTTACGGCATGGCTACACCTTC
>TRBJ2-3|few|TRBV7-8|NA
CASSLWGGQSTDTQYF
TGTGCCAGCAGCTTATGGGGCGGACAAAGCACAGATACGCAGTATTTT
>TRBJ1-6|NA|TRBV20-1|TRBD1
CSAKDRGNSPLHF
TGCAGTGCTAAAGACAGGGGTAATTCACCCCTCCACTTT